Presented here are 16 T cell receptor beta chains from one specimen sequenced in a study of blood T cell repertoires in COVID-19. Produced via immunoSEQ multiplex PCR; TCRdb's table is partial and in-frame only. The sample holds around 150,000 clones, approximately 95% seen once. The sequenced material came from peripheral blood. Source of these receptors: a woman in her fifties or sixties with COVID-19, enrolled during active disease.

This chain links TRBV7-9 with TRBJ2-5, with TRBD2 as a possible D gene (6 bases). Germline V gene sequence: CDR1 SEHNR, CDR2 FQNEAQ (reference sequence). Trimming cost V 1 base and J 4 bases, with 10 bases left between them. The CDR3 has 14 residues. CDR3 DNA: TGTGCCAGCAGCTTAGGGTTGGGAGGAGAGACCCAGTACTTC. Its translation is CASSLGLGGETQYF.

The chain couples TRBV6-2 or TRBV6-3 to TRBJ1-1, with TRBD1 identical over 7 bases. The germline V gene has CDR1 MNHEY and CDR2 SVGEGT. The J segment lost 1 base and the V segment lost 2 bases, leaving 7 bases of the junction unmatched. The CDR3 extends over 16 amino acids. The CDR3 DNA sequence: TGTGCCAGCAGTTACGGCCGGGACAGAGGGAACACTGAAGCTTTCTTT. Residues: CASSYGRDRGNTEAFF.

The chain combines TRBV2 with TRBJ2-1, with 7 nucleotides matching TRBD1. The germline V gene encodes CDR1 SNHLY and CDR2 FYNNEI. The CDR3 runs to 13 residues. V was pared by 5 bases and J by 3 bases, with 1 base of the junction left unmatched. This CDR3 reads CASSPGGYNEQFF. In DNA, the CDR3 is TGTGCCAGCAGTCCAGGGGGCTACAATGAGCAGTTCTTC.

This clone was seen a single time. The chain employs TRBV7-8 and TRBJ2-1; D gene ambiguous. V lost 2 bases, J lost 5 bases, and 4 bases lay in between. The germline V gene encodes CDR1 SGHVS and CDR2 FQNEAQ. The CDR3 runs to 12 residues. CDR3 sequence: CASSLFDNEQFF. Here the CDR3 DNA reads TGTGCCAGCAGCTTATTCGACAATGAGCAGTTCTTC.

V and J are TRBV5-1 and TRBJ1-6; 9 positions agree with TRBD1. Trimming at V came to 4 bases and at J to 7 bases, leaving 6 bases not matched to a gene. The germline V gene has CDR1 SGHRS and CDR2 YFSETQ. This CDR3 is built from 15 residues. CDR3 sequence reads: CASSMEDRGNSPLHF. CDR3 nucleotide sequence: TGCGCCAGCAGCATGGAGGACAGGGGAAATTCACCCCTCCACTTT.

This chain connects TRBV5-6 to TRBJ2-1, with D unresolved. This CDR3 comprises 11 residues. The V and J ends lost 4 bases and 4 bases respectively, with 3 bases between them. The germline gives CDR1 SGHDT, CDR2 YYEEEE. CDR3 in amino acids: CASSHYNEQFF. In DNA form, the CDR3 reads TGTGCCAGCAGCCATTACAATGAGCAGTTCTTC.

This clone was seen just once. The rearrangement links TRBV10-2 to TRBJ1-1; 7 bases line up with TRBD1. CDR3 length: 14 amino acids. Trimming took 6 bases from V and 0 from J; bases not matched to a gene: 4. Germline V gene lookup returns CDR1 WSHSY and CDR2 SAAADI. The CDR3 spells CASRDRRLNTEAFF. In DNA, the CDR3 is TGCGCCAGCAGGGACAGGCGACTGAACACTGAAGCTTTCTTT.

The V and J genes are TRBV19 and TRBJ2-3, with TRBD2 matching over 13 bases. Germline trimming cut 4 bases from V and 2 bases from J; bases unmatched to any gene: 6. Germline-derived CDR1 and CDR2 are LNHDA and SQIVND (reference sequence). This CDR3 contains 17 residues. CDR3 residues: CASSKGTSGVITDTQYF. In DNA, the CDR3 is TGTGCCAGTAGTAAAGGGACTAGCGGGGTAATCACAGATACGCAGTATTTT.

This clone was counted a few times. The rearrangement uses TRBV5-6 and TRBJ1-2; D is uncertain. The germline CDR1 and CDR2 sequences are SGHDT and YYEEEE. CDR3 length: 14 amino acids. V was cut by 0 bases and J by 6 bases, with 12 bases left in between. CDR3 nucleotides: TGTGCCAGCAGCTTGGATGGGCATCGTAATGGCTACACCTTC. This sequence encodes CASSLDGHRNGYTF.

The rearrangement joins TRBV3-1 (or the pseudogene TRBV3-2) to TRBJ2-2; D remains ambiguous. The CDR3 consists of 13 residues. V lost 1 base and J 4 bases, leaving 4 bases between the germline ends. Germline CDR1 LGHDT, CDR2 YNNKEL (reference sequence). CDR3 loop: CASSQGRTGELFF. The CDR3 coding sequence is TGTGCCAGCAGCCAAGGTCGCACCGGGGAGCTGTTTTTT.

V and J are TRBV19 and TRBJ2-7; no clear D gene. Germline values: CDR1 LNHDA, CDR2 SQIVND (reference sequence). The CDR3 loop spans 12 amino acids. The V and J ends lost 1 base and 6 bases respectively, with 7 bases between them. The CDR3 here is CASSIAATEQYF. CDR3 DNA: TGTGCCAGTAGTATAGCCGCTACCGAGCAGTACTTC.

The rearrangement links TRBV5-4 to TRBJ1-2; 8 bases fit TRBD1. Germline values: CDR1 SGHNT, CDR2 YYREEE (reference sequence). The V and J ends lost 1 base and 7 bases, in that order; junction bases with no gene match: 9. This CDR3 has 15 residues. CDR3 amino acids: CASSLSPGGVGGYTF. CDR3 bases: TGTGCCAGCAGCTTGTCACCAGGGGGCGTCGGTGGCTACACCTTC.

The chain carries TRBV10-3 and TRBJ1-6, with D tentatively TRBD1 (6 bases). Trimming left V 8 bases short and J 8 bases short, with 13 bases between. This CDR3 has 13 residues. The germline CDR1 and CDR2 sequences are ENHRY and SYGVKD. DNA of the CDR3: TGTGCCATCGGACAGTTCTCGGATTCACCCCTCCACTTT. Residues: CAIGQFSDSPLHF.

In this sample, this clone turned up once. The chain recombines TRBV2 with TRBJ2-3; weak D call: TRBD1 (6 bases). The CDR3 loop spans 18 amino acids. V dropped 5 bases and J dropped 2 bases, with 23 bases sitting between them. CDR1 SNHLY and CDR2 FYNNEI come from the germline V gene. As DNA, the CDR3 is TGTGCCAGCAGTTCAACAGGGAGTGGAACGTTCCCCACAGATACGCAGTATTTT. Its translation is CASSSTGSGTFPTDTQYF.

This clone has only a few counts. The V call is TRBV19, the J call TRBJ2-6, with D unresolved. Germline values: CDR1 LNHDA, CDR2 SQIVND (reference sequence). The CDR3 contains 15 residues. V was pared by 6 bases and J by 0 bases, with 9 bases between. As DNA, the CDR3 is TGTGCCAGTAGCGAGGTTAGCTCTGGGGCCAACGTCCTGACTTTC. It is translated as CASSEVSSGANVLTF.

The chain employs TRBV7-9 and TRBJ1-1; a possible D gene is TRBD1 (6 bases). Trimming shortened V by 3 bases and J by 1 base, and 9 bases separated the two germline ends. This CDR3 region has 14 residues. The germline V gene has CDR1 SEHNR and CDR2 FQNEAQ (reference sequence). The DNA of the CDR3 is TGTGCCAGCAGCTTGGGGGCGTCGAACACTGAAGCTTTCTTT. Amino acids: CASSLGASNTEAFF.